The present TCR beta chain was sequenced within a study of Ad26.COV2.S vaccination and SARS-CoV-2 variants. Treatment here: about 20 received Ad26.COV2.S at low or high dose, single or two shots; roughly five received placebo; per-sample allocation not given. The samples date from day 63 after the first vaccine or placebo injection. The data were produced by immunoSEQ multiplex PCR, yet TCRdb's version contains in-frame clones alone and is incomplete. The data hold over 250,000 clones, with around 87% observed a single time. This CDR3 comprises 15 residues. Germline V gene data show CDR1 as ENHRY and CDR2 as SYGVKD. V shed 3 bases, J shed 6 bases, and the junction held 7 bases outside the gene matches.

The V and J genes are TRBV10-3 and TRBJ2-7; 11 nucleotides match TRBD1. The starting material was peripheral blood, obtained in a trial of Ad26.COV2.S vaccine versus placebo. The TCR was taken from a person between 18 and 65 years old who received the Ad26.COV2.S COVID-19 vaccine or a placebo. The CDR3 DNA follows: TGTGCCATCAGTGACGCCGGGACAGGGGGATCCGAGCAGTACTTC. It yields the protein CAISDAGTGGSEQYF.